The 29 T cell receptor beta chains below all came from one sample that was sequenced in a study of regulatory T cells in long-lasting Graves disease. Assembly of TCR beta libraries relied on iRepertoire HTBI primers together with Arm-PCR of CDR3 regions. TCRdb ran MiXCR on the multiplex PCR reads and lists one entry per CDR3 protein. This table holds under 300,000 distinct CDR3 sequences, approximately 20% found once. Time point reported: newly diagnosed GD, antithyroid drugs for less than 3 months. Following extraction of RNA from PBMCs, that RNA was used to make the TCR library. The specimen was peripheral blood mononuclear cells (PBMCs), collected at new diagnosis, from a patient treated with antithyroid drugs. The receptors were sampled from a female donor with Graves disease.

The chain employs TRBV24-1 and TRBJ2-5; weak D call: TRBD1 (6 bases). CDR1 is KGHDR, CDR2 SFDVKD, per germline. The CDR3 length is 15 residues. V dropped 1 base and J dropped 4 bases, with 12 bases sitting between them. The CDR3: CATSDLGARGETQYF. The DNA of the CDR3 is TGTGCCACCAGTGATTTAGGGGCCAGGGGAGAGACCCAGTACTTC.

This clonotype was observed many times. This rearrangement joins TRBV20-1 to TRBJ1-4; D is possibly TRBD1 (5 bases). The CDR3 loop spans 13 amino acids. Looked up from germline, CDR1 is DFQATT and CDR2 is SNEGSKA (reference sequence). The CDR3 sequence: CSVNWGRGEKLFF. In nucleotides, the CDR3 is TGCAGCGTAAATTGGGGACGTGGGGAAAAACTGTTTTTT.

As regards this clonotype: Since the CDR3 does not end with the conserved phenylalanine or tryptophan, this likely comes from a read error. The chain employs TRBV7-2 and TRBJ2-2, with 10 nucleotides matching TRBD1. The CDR3 sequence is 19 residues long. Germline CDR1 and CDR2: SGHTA and FQGNSA. V shed 6 bases, J shed 1 base, and the junction held 14 bases outside the gene matches. CDR3 residues: CASRNRPGQGSVNTGELFV. CDR3 nucleotides: TGTGCCAGCAGAAACCGACCGGGACAGGGGAGTGTGAACACCGGGGAGCTGTTTGTT.

There are many counts of this clonotype. This sequence joins TRBV12-3 or TRBV12-4 and TRBJ2-1; perhaps D is TRBD1 or TRBD2 (10 bases each). This CDR3 contains 19 residues. Trimming removed 2 bases from V and 7 bases from J, with 27 bases in between. In DNA, the CDR3 is TGTGCCAGCAGTTTACGGGACAGGGGTACTTCTAGCGGGAGTAATGAGCAGTTCTTC. Translating it yields CASSLRDRGTSSGSNEQFF.

The genes are TRBV4-1 and TRBJ1-5; a possible D gene is TRBD1 (6 bases). Trimming removed 0 bases from V and 7 bases from J, with 22 bases in between. CDR1 and CDR2 (germline): MGHRA, YSYEKL. The CDR3 runs 18 residues. In DNA, the CDR3 is TGCGCCAGCAGCCAAGATGCCGGGGGGGGGCAGGGTGGACAGCCCCAGCATTTT. This gives the protein CASSQDAGGGQGGQPQHF.

On this clonotype: This may stem from a read error, because a much larger clone lies one nucleotide away. V is TRBV6-9 and J is TRBJ2-5, with 9 bases matching TRBD1. This CDR3 is 14 amino acids long. Germline CDR1 MNHGY, CDR2 SVAAGI. The V segment lost 3 bases and the J segment 3 bases; nucleotides outside the gene matches: 2. The CDR3 nucleotides read TGTGCCAGCAGTTACAGGGACAGGGAAGAGACCCAGTACTTC. Its translation is CASSYRDREETQYF.

In this sample, this clonotype turned up many times. The chain joins TRBV30 to TRBJ2-2; 7 bases match TRBD2. Germline values: CDR1 GTSNPN, CDR2 SVGIG (reference sequence). After removal of 5 bases from V and 5 bases from J, the junction contained 8 bases not matched to a gene. The CDR3 length is 14 residues. CDR3 in amino acids: CAWGGTIGTGELFF. In DNA form, the CDR3 reads TGTGCCTGGGGGGGGACTATTGGTACCGGGGAGCTGTTTTTT.

This chain links TRBV6-1 with TRBJ2-1, with 9 positions matching TRBD2. CDR3 length: 15 residues. Germline V lookup: CDR1 MNHNS, CDR2 SASEGT. Trimming at V came to 6 bases and at J to 6 bases, leaving 9 bases not matched to a gene. CDR3 protein: CASRPPGTSINEQFF. The CDR3 DNA reads TGTGCCAGCAGGCCCCCCGGGACTAGCATCAATGAGCAGTTCTTC.

The chain carries TRBV6-2 or TRBV6-3 and TRBJ2-1; 11 bases map to TRBD1. The V segment lost 8 bases and the J segment 3 bases; nucleotides outside the gene matches: 6. CDR3 size: 15 residues. Germline lookup yields CDR1 MNHEY and CDR2 SVGEGT. In nucleotides, the CDR3 is TGTGCCAGCTATCGGGACAGGGGGAACTACAATGAGCAGTTCTTC. Translating gives CASYRDRGNYNEQFF.

This clonotype was counted many times. The chain combines TRBV2 with TRBJ1-1; no definite D call. The germline V gene encodes CDR1 SNHLY and CDR2 FYNNEI. This CDR3 comprises 10 residues. V was shortened by 7 bases and J by 6 bases, with 6 bases between the two germline ends. The CDR3 loop is CASMVAEAFF. In DNA, the CDR3 is TGTGCCAGCATGGTCGCTGAAGCTTTCTTT.

This clonotype was detected a few times. The V call is TRBV3-1, the J call TRBJ2-2, with 12 nucleotides matching TRBD2. The V gene's germline CDR1 is LGHDT and CDR2 YNNKEL (reference sequence). With 3 bases clipped from V and 7 bases from J, the junction kept 6 bases outside the gene matches. The CDR3 spans 16 residues. CDR3 bases: TGTGCCAGCAGCCATCCGGGACTAGCGGGCTACGGGGAGCTGTTTTTT. Translated: CASSHPGLAGYGELFF.

Many counts were recorded for this clonotype. The genes are TRBV18 and TRBJ2-1; 7 nucleotides align to TRBD1. Unmatched junction bases numbered 2, after V lost 0 bases and J lost 6 bases. Germline-derived CDR1 and CDR2 are KGHSH and LQKENI. The CDR3 is 14 residues long. Here the CDR3 DNA reads TGTGCCAGCTCACCACCGGACAGGCGCAATGAGCAGTTCTTC. This translates into CASSPPDRRNEQFF.

Ten or more counts support this clonotype. The genes are TRBV7-2 and TRBJ1-4; D is uncertain. V lost 8 bases to trimming and J lost 8 bases, with 18 bases between them. This CDR3 region has 14 residues. Germline V lookup: CDR1 SGHTA, CDR2 FQGNSA. The chain's CDR3 is CASGLDTEEEKLFF. CDR3 DNA sequence: TGTGCCAGCGGACTAGACACGGAAGAAGAAAAACTGTTTTTT.

V is TRBV5-6 and J is TRBJ2-5, with D possibly called TRBD1 or TRBD2 (6 bases each). Trimming pared 3 bases from V and 4 bases from J, leaving 16 bases between. The germline gives CDR1 SGHDT, CDR2 YYEEEE. The CDR3 is 15 amino acids. The CDR3 sequence is CASSSGGVGAETQYF. The CDR3 DNA reads TGTGCCAGCAGCTCCGGCGGGGTGGGGGCAGAGACCCAGTACTTC.

This clonotype showed up many times. This chain links TRBV10-2 with TRBJ2-7, with D possibly TRBD1 on 6 matching bases. The CDR3 is 14 residues long. Per the germline V gene, CDR1 is WSHSY and CDR2 is SAAADI. V lost 0 bases and J lost 3, with 9 bases in between. The CDR3 sequence: CASSESSGVYEQYF. In DNA form, the CDR3 reads TGCGCCAGCAGTGAGTCGTCAGGGGTCTACGAGCAGTACTTC.

J is TRBJ1-2 and V is TRBV27; 11 bases map to TRBD1. Germline CDR1 MNHEY, CDR2 SMNVEV (reference sequence). V lost 5 bases, J lost 7 bases, and 9 bases stayed unmatched. The CDR3 runs to 15 residues. The CDR3 region is CASSSAGTGGRGYTF. The CDR3 DNA sequence: TGTGCCAGCAGTAGTGCCGGGACAGGGGGACGTGGCTACACCTTC.

This chain links TRBV19 with TRBJ2-1, with TRBD2 matching 9 bases. The germline V gene has CDR1 LNHDA and CDR2 SQIVND (reference sequence). Trimming cost V 8 bases and J 3 bases; bases outside gene matches: 5. The CDR3 is 14 residues long. DNA of the CDR3: TGTGCCAGTTCTGCTAGCGGGAACTACAATGAGCAGTTCTTC. Translation: CASSASGNYNEQFF.

At least ten counts were recorded for this clonotype. This rearrangement joins TRBV24-1 to TRBJ1-2, with 9 bases aligning to TRBD1. CDR1 is KGHDR, CDR2 SFDVKD, per germline. The CDR3 runs 15 residues. Trimming removed 2 bases from V and 3 bases from J; junction bases left unmatched: 3. CDR3 region: CATSDSGTGYYGYTF. The CDR3 region has the DNA TGTGCCACCAGTGATTCCGGGACAGGGTACTATGGCTACACCTTC.

The table lists this clonotype with many counts. The rearrangement uses TRBV18 and TRBJ1-1; 10 bases are a match to TRBD1. Germline CDR1 and CDR2: KGHSH and LQKENI. This CDR3 region has 16 residues. V lost 0 bases, J lost 2 bases, and 3 bases stayed unmatched. The DNA of the CDR3 is TGTGCCAGCTCACCACCCAGACAGGGGGCTAACACTGAAGCTTTCTTT. Amino acid sequence: CASSPPRQGANTEAFF. Using reference TRBV18 and TRBJ1-1 for the parts outside the CDR3, the full variable domain is NAGVMQNPRHLVRRRGQEARLRCSPMKGHSHVYWYRQLPEEGLKFMVYLQKENIIDESGMPKERFSAEFPKEGPSILRIQQVVRGDSAAYFCASSPPRQGANTEAFFGQGTRLTVV.

This clonotype was seen at least ten times. CDR3 in DNA: TGCGCCAGCTCCCCCATTCAGGGCCACGAGCAGTACTTC. This translates into CASSPIQGHEQYF. The gene calls are TRBV5-1 and TRBJ2-7; D possibly corresponds to TRBD1 (5 bases). Germline-derived CDR1 and CDR2 are SGHRS and YFSETQ. Trimming pared 7 bases from V and 5 bases from J, leaving 16 bases between. The CDR3 runs 13 residues.

This clonotype was observed at least ten times. The rearrangement links TRBV6-5 to TRBJ1-3; a possible D gene is TRBD1 (5 bases). This CDR3 region has 15 residues. The germline gives CDR1 MNHEY, CDR2 SVGAGI. V lost 3 bases and J lost 2, with 11 bases in between. The CDR3 nucleotides are TGTGCCAGCAGTTATCTCCAGGGAGCTGGAAACACCATATATTTT. Translating it yields CASSYLQGAGNTIYF.

Many counts were recorded for this clonotype. The chain employs TRBV6-2 or TRBV6-3 and TRBJ1-4; D remains unclear. Trimming shortened V by 0 bases and J by 4 bases, and 12 bases separated the two germline ends. The CDR3 consists of 16 residues. Germline CDR1 and CDR2: MNHEY and SVGEGT. As DNA, the CDR3 is TGTGCCAGCAGTTACTCGACTGGACCGAGTAATGAAAAACTGTTTTTT. It specifies CASSYSTGPSNEKLFF.

This clonotype came up many times. This chain uses TRBV6-2 or TRBV6-3 with TRBJ1-5; D gene ambiguous. There are 12 residues in the CDR3. Trimming took 2 bases from V and 4 from J, leaving 3 bases between them. The germline V gene has CDR1 MNHEY and CDR2 SVGEGT. DNA of the CDR3: TGTGCCAGCAGTTACGTGAATCAGCCCCAGCATTTT. It specifies CASSYVNQPQHF.

This clonotype came up many times. With a much larger clone just one base away, this may be a read error. The chain has TRBV2 and TRBJ1-1, with no clear D. This CDR3 spans 14 amino acids. From germline, CDR1 is SNHLY and CDR2 FYNNEI. The DNA for the CDR3 is TGTGCCAGCAGTGAGGGCAGTACCGGCACTGAAGCTTCCTTT. Encoded protein: CASSEGSTGTEASF.

This clonotype was seen a few times. The J gene is TRBJ1-4, the V gene TRBV14, with D possibly being TRBD1 (5 bases). V was shortened by 3 bases and J by 8 bases, with 13 bases between the two germline ends. Germline CDR1 reads SGHDN; CDR2 reads FVKESK. This CDR3 is built from 14 residues. CDR3 bases: TGTGCCAGCAGCCACCGGGGGGAGGGAGAAAAACTGTTTTTT. Encoded protein: CASSHRGEGEKLFF.

The chain has TRBV27 and TRBJ2-3, with D hard to call. Looked up from germline, CDR1 is MNHEY and CDR2 is SMNVEV (reference sequence). CDR3 length: 13 amino acids. Trimming removed 5 bases from V and 0 bases from J, with 6 bases in between. DNA for the CDR3: TGTGCCAGCAGTCCACTTAGCACAGATACGCAGTATTTT. It specifies CASSPLSTDTQYF.

This clonotype was recorded many times. The chain employs TRBV10-3 and TRBJ2-1, with TRBD2 matching 7 bases. V was pared by 4 bases and J by 7 bases, with 10 bases of the junction left unmatched. The CDR3 sequence is 15 residues long. Germline V lookup: CDR1 ENHRY, CDR2 SYGVKD. The CDR3 nucleotides are TGTGCCATCAGTGGGCTTGGTGGGAGGGGAAATGAGCAGTTCTTC. Its protein product is CAISGLGGRGNEQFF.

This clonotype has just a few counts. The junction and the germline gene differ at one end; a read error may be behind it. The chain couples TRBV7-3 to TRBJ1-1; 7 bases agree with TRBD1. Germline-derived CDR1 and CDR2 are SGHTA and FQGTGA. The CDR3 loop spans 13 amino acids. The CDR3 coding sequence is TGTGCCGGCAGCTGGAGACAGGGCACTGAAGCTTTCTTT. As protein: CAGSWRQGTEAFF.

The sample holds many counts of this clonotype. The gene calls are TRBV6-2 or TRBV6-3 and TRBJ2-3, with 8 bases that match TRBD2. Germline V gene lookup returns CDR1 MNHEY and CDR2 SVGEGT. The CDR3 loop spans 19 amino acids. Trimming at V came to 0 bases and at J to 0 bases, leaving 11 bases not matched to a gene. CDR3 region: CASSYSKYLLAESTDTQYF. The DNA of the CDR3 is TGTGCCAGCAGTTACTCGAAGTATTTACTAGCGGAAAGCACAGATACGCAGTATTTT.